This T cell receptor (beta chain) was sequenced in a study of cytomegalovirus exposure and HLA in healthy donors. About the research overall: Some 85 million unique TCRs, all from HLA-typed donors, were included in an early release of the data.

Study results and caveats: The study had only CMV serostatus as immune exposure information. Testing in vitro showed three CMV-associated chains specific for CMV antigens.

Vbeta (60) and Jbeta (13) primers were used in the PCR. Profiled with immunoSEQ multiplex PCR; TCRdb holds only in-frame clones, not every one. In the table there are tens of thousands of clones, 65% to 80% of which are singletons. Comment on this clone: Its antigen is not known.

After removal of 3 bases from V and 5 bases from J, the junction contained 8 bases not matched to a gene. The CDR3 extends over 17 amino acids. Germline loops: CDR1 LGHNA, CDR2 YNFKEQ. Sequenced: PBMCs. This sequence joins TRBV4-2 and TRBJ2-2, with TRBD2 matching 11 bases. This clonotype was obtained from a young man in good health and CMV-seronegative. The CDR3 DNA follows: TGTGCCAGCAGCCAGGCCTTAGCGGGGGGGCTGACCGGGGAGCTGTTTTTT. Its protein is CASSQALAGGLTGELFF.